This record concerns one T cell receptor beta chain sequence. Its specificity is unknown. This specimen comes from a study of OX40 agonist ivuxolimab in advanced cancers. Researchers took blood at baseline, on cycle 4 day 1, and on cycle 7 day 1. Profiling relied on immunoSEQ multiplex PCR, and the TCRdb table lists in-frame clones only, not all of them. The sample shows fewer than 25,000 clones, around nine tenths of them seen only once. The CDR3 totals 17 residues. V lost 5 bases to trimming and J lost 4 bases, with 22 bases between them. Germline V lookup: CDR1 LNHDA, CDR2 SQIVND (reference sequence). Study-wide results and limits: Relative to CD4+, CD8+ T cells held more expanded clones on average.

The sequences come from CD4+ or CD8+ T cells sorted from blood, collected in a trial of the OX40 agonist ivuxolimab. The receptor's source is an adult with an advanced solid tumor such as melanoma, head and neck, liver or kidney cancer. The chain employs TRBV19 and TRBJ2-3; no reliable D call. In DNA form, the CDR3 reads TGTGCCAGTAGTCCGTCCTCCATAGCTCGGTTGGCAGATACGCAGTATTTT. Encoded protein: CASSPSSIARLADTQYF.